The clone carrying this T cell receptor (beta chain) has only one observation. These data come from a study of T cell responses to AZD1222 COVID-19 vaccine. The overall study: Second-dose intervals near 4 or 12 weeks were combined.

Germline values: CDR1 SEHNR, CDR2 FQNEAQ (reference sequence). The CDR3 consists of 15 residues. The V gene lost 5 bases and the J gene lost 8 bases, with 21 bases spanning the gap. Using immunoSEQ multiplex PCR, the repertoire was profiled, and TCRdb retains in-frame clones only, with some absent. The sample includes 90,000 to 110,000 clones, around 87% of them seen just once. The chain carries TRBV7-9 and TRBJ1-1, with D uncertain. The receptor comes from an adult in good health. The sequenced sample was peripheral blood, obtained on day 0 of AZD1222 vaccination. The CDR3 is CASSPWEGRIGEAFF. The CDR3 coding sequence is TGTGCCAGCAGCCCCTGGGAGGGAAGAATAGGCGAAGCTTTCTTT.